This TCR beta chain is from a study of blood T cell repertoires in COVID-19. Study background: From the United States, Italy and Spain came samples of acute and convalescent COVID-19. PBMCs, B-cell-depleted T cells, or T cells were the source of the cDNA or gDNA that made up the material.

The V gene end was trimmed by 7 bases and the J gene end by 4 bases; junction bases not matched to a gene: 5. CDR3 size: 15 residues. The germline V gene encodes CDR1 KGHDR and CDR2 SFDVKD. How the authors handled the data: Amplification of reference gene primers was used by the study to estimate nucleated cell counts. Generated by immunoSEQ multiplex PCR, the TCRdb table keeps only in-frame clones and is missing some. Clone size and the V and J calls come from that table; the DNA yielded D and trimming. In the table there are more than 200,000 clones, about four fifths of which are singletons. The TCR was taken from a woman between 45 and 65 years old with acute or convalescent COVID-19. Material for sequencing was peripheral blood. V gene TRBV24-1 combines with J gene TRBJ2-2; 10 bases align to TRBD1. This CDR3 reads CATRGQGFGTGELFF. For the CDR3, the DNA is TGTGCCACCAGGGGACAGGGGTTCGGCACCGGGGAGCTGTTTTTT.